What follows are 23 T cell receptor beta chains derived from one specimen sequenced in a study of T-cell reconstitution after alpha-beta-depleted transplantation in children. A TCRbeta library incorporating unique molecular identifiers was prepared. TCRdb re-called the PCR reads with MiXCR, one entry per CDR3 protein. The sample carries 500,000 to 600,000 distinct CDR3 sequences, roughly 30% recorded once. The sample consisted of PBMCs, taken before TCRalphabeta/CD19-depleted stem cell transplant. The source is a boy in the first two years of life with Wiskott-Aldrich syndrome, due to receive a stem cell transplant.

The chain combines TRBV20-1 with TRBJ2-1; D remains unclear. This CDR3 is 15 amino acids long. V was clipped by 5 bases and J by 0 bases, with 14 bases between them. CDR1 is DFQATT and CDR2 is SNEGSKA in the germline V gene (reference sequence). The CDR3 sequence: CSASLVLSSYNEQFF. The CDR3 bases are TGCAGTGCTTCCCTAGTGCTCAGCTCCTACAATGAGCAGTTCTTC.

This sequence joins TRBV12-3 or TRBV12-4 and TRBJ1-2, with D possibly TRBD1 on 6 matching bases. Trimming left V 2 bases short and J 6 bases short, with 13 bases between. The CDR3 totals 14 residues. CDR3 amino acids: CASSLIGGGDGYTF. For the CDR3, the DNA is TGTGCCAGCAGTTTAATTGGGGGCGGCGATGGCTACACCTTC.

This chain uses TRBV28 with TRBJ2-5; D possibly uses TRBD1 or TRBD2 (5 bases each). The CDR3 covers 15 residues. The germline CDR1 and CDR2 sequences are MDHEN and SYDVKM. V lost 7 bases to trimming and J lost 2 bases, with 17 bases between them. This chain's CDR3 is CASKTMGPPQETQYF. The CDR3 coding sequence is TGTGCCAGCAAGACAATGGGACCTCCTCAAGAGACCCAGTACTTC.

This clonotype appeared a single time. The chain has TRBV5-8 and TRBJ1-1; no reliable D call. Germline loops: CDR1 SGHTS, CDR2 YDEGEE. Trimming stripped 2 bases from V and 2 bases from J, with 16 bases between. This CDR3 has 16 amino acids. The CDR3 DNA reads TGTGCCAGCAGCTTAACATTCGGGCCGGGAAACACTGAAGCTTTCTTT. Protein product: CASSLTFGPGNTEAFF.

The rearrangement links TRBV5-5 to TRBJ2-7, with 10 bases identical to TRBD1. The trim removed 2 bases at V and 0 bases at J, leaving 8 bases unmatched. CDR1 is SGHKS, CDR2 YYEKEE, per germline (reference sequence). There are 17 residues in the CDR3. CDR3 loop: CASSFQAGTGVSYEQYF. CDR3 coding DNA: TGTGCCAGCAGCTTCCAGGCCGGGACAGGGGTCTCCTACGAGCAGTACTTC.

DNA of the CDR3: TGTGCCAGCGGAAGAGGAGACAGGGGGTACTACGAGCAGTACTTC. Amino acids: CASGRGDRGYYEQYF. The chain combines TRBV27 with TRBJ2-7, with 9 bases lining up with TRBD1. This CDR3 comprises 15 residues. Germline V gene data show CDR1 as MNHEY and CDR2 as SMNVEV (reference sequence). V lost 8 bases and J lost 3; bases outside the gene matches: 11.

This clonotype was seen more than once but under ten times. The genes are TRBV5-1 and TRBJ2-3; D possibly uses TRBD1 or TRBD2 (5 bases each). The V gene's germline CDR1 is SGHRS and CDR2 YFSETQ. Trimming cost V 5 bases and J 6 bases, with 16 bases left between them. The CDR3 sequence is 14 residues long. CDR3 in amino acids: CASRYPGAKDTQYF. CDR3 nucleotides: TGCGCCAGCAGATACCCCGGGGCAAAGGATACGCAGTATTTT.

The V and J genes are TRBV12-3 or TRBV12-4 and TRBJ2-2; 11 bases line up with TRBD2. Trimming cost V 5 bases and J 3 bases; bases outside gene matches: 2. The CDR3 totals 15 residues. CDR3 region: CASSPSGRYTGELFF. CDR3 in DNA: TGTGCCAGCAGTCCTAGCGGGAGGTACACCGGGGAGCTGTTTTTT.

This chain uses TRBV30 with TRBJ2-7; 10 bases align to TRBD2. CDR1 and CDR2 from the germline V gene are GTSNPN and SVGIG (reference sequence). CDR3 length equals 18 residues. After removal of 0 bases from V and 1 base from J, the junction contained 12 bases not matched to a gene. The DNA of the CDR3 is TGTGCCTGGAGTGTACATCGGATCGGGACTAGCGTGTCCTACGAGCAGTACTTC. Protein: CAWSVHRIGTSVSYEQYF. Full variable domain (remainder filled in from reference TRBV30 and TRBJ2-7): SQTIHQWPATLVQPVGSPLSLECTVEGTSNPNLYWYRQAAGRGLQLLFYSVGIGQISSEVPQNLSASRPQDRQFILSSKKLLLSDSGFYLCAWSVHRIGTSVSYEQYFGPGTRLTVT.

V usage is TRBV5-1 and J usage is TRBJ1-1; maybe TRBD1 (5 bases). With 3 bases removed from V and 5 bases from J, the gap between germline ends came to 20 bases. Per the germline V gene, CDR1 is SGHRS and CDR2 is YFSETQ. This CDR3 region has 16 residues. CDR3 region: CASSSEAGPGWTEAFF. DNA of the CDR3: TGCGCCAGCAGCTCGGAAGCAGGGCCGGGCTGGACTGAAGCTTTCTTT.

This clonotype was seen only a few times. The V and J genes are TRBV2 and TRBJ2-7, with TRBD2 matching over 11 bases. Germline assignment: CDR1 SNHLY and CDR2 FYNNEI. V lost 4 bases, J lost 2 bases, and 4 bases stayed unmatched. This CDR3 is built from 15 residues. CDR3 sequence reads: CASSGRGLAAYEQYF. CDR3 bases: TGTGCCAGCAGTGGCCGGGGACTAGCGGCCTACGAGCAGTACTTC.

The chain uses TRBV5-1 and TRBJ1-2; TRBD1 might be the D (5 bases). Germline CDR1 SGHRS, CDR2 YFSETQ. The CDR3 spans 16 residues. V was pared by 1 base and J by 5 bases, with 18 bases between. The CDR3 sequence is CASSLRPVGEWYGYTF. DNA for the CDR3: TGCGCCAGCAGCTTGCGGCCCGTGGGGGAGTGGTATGGCTACACCTTC.

This clonotype was observed a few times. The chain is built from TRBV27 and TRBJ2-5; weak D call: TRBD1 (6 bases). Trimming shortened V by 8 bases and J by 1 base, and 11 bases separated the two germline ends. The length of the CDR3 is 13 residues. CDR1 MNHEY and CDR2 SMNVEV come from the germline V gene (reference sequence). The CDR3 sequence is CASGQTGQETQYF. The CDR3 DNA reads as TGTGCCAGCGGGCAGACAGGCCAAGAGACCCAGTACTTC.

The genes are TRBV10-3 and TRBJ2-3; 8 bases align to TRBD2. V shed 6 bases and J 2 bases; nucleotides not matched to a gene: 10. The CDR3 length is 16 residues. Germline lookup yields CDR1 ENHRY and CDR2 SYGVKD. This CDR3 is CAIRVGLAANTDTQYF. DNA for the CDR3: TGTGCCATCAGGGTTGGACTAGCCGCGAACACAGATACGCAGTATTTT.

In this sample, this clonotype turned up once. Germline and junction disagree at one end, which may indicate a read error. V is TRBV3-1 and J is TRBJ2-1; D gene ambiguous. The CDR3 is 12 residues long. Germline V lookup: CDR1 LGHDT, CDR2 YNNKEL (reference sequence). DNA of the CDR3: TGTGCCAGCAGCCTCTCAACTGCTCAAGTAGTCTTC. This gives the protein CASSLSTAQVVF.

This chain links TRBV3-1 with TRBJ2-7; possible D gene TRBD1, 5 bases. V dropped 6 bases and J dropped 4 bases, with 10 bases sitting between them. Germline CDR1 reads LGHDT; CDR2 reads YNNKEL (reference sequence). The CDR3 runs 12 residues. This CDR3 is CASSYQGYEQYF. The CDR3 DNA reads as TGTGCCAGCAGTTATCAGGGATACGAGCAGTACTTC.

Only a few counts were recorded for this clonotype. The rearrangement joins TRBV5-5 to TRBJ2-7; either TRBD1 or TRBD2 may fit D (5 bases each). The CDR3 is 13 residues long. The V gene's germline CDR1 is SGHKS and CDR2 YYEKEE (reference sequence). The V end lost 0 bases, the J end lost 5 bases, and 9 bases lay between the germline ends. The CDR3 is CASSLVGGDEQYF. In DNA, the CDR3 is TGTGCCAGCAGCTTGGTTGGGGGAGACGAGCAGTACTTC.

This clonotype was recorded a few times. The V call is TRBV12-3 or TRBV12-4, the J call TRBJ2-1, with 8 bases aligning to TRBD2. The CDR3 is made up of 11 amino acids. J gave up 13 bases and V 10 bases, and 9 bases lay outside the gene matches. For the CDR3, the DNA is TGTGCCACCCGGCGGGGGGCAAATCAGTTCTTC. It encodes CATRRGANQFF.

There are a few counts of this clonotype. This rearrangement joins TRBV7-2 to TRBJ2-1; maybe TRBD2 (6 bases). Germline values: CDR1 SGHTA, CDR2 FQGNSA. The CDR3 totals 16 residues. Trimming removed 2 bases at V and 1 base at J, with 12 bases between. The CDR3: CASSLMAGSSYNEQFF. The CDR3 DNA is TGTGCCAGCAGCTTAATGGCGGGGAGTTCCTACAATGAGCAGTTCTTC.

The chain uses TRBV4-1 and TRBJ1-2; the D gene is possibly TRBD1 (6 bases). With 0 bases removed from V and 3 bases from J, the gap between germline ends came to 14 bases. Germline loops: CDR1 MGHRA, CDR2 YSYEKL. The CDR3 has 16 amino acids. The CDR3 coding sequence is TGCGCCAGCAGCCAAGATCTCGCAGGGGCCTACTATGGCTACACCTTC. It translates to CASSQDLAGAYYGYTF.

The CDR3 nucleotides are TGTGCCAGCAGAGATATACTGCAACCTACTTACAATGAGCAGTTCTTC. This sequence encodes CASRDILQPTYNEQFF. This chain joins TRBV27 and TRBJ2-1; no firm D call. The CDR3 length is 16 residues. Germline V gives CDR1 MNHEY, CDR2 SMNVEV (reference sequence). V was trimmed by 6 bases and J by 4 bases, leaving 19 bases between them.

This clonotype appeared a few times. The genes are TRBV29-1 and TRBJ2-1, with 11 bases lining up with TRBD2. This CDR3 region has 15 residues. Germline V gene lookup returns CDR1 SQVTM and CDR2 ANQGSEA. Trimming at V came to 4 bases and at J to 2 bases, leaving 4 bases not matched to a gene. The CDR3 here is CSVAIAGGPYNEQFF. CDR3 nucleotide sequence: TGCAGCGTTGCCATAGCGGGAGGGCCCTACAATGAGCAGTTCTTC.

This clonotype was seen a handful of times. This chain joins TRBV7-3 and TRBJ2-2; D might be TRBD1 (6 bases). From germline, CDR1 is SGHTA and CDR2 FQGTGA. The CDR3 is 15 amino acids. Trimming stripped 6 bases from V and 0 bases from J, with 11 bases between. DNA for the CDR3: TGTGCCAGCAGTCGGGACACGGCGAACACCGGGGAGCTGTTTTTT. Translated: CASSRDTANTGELFF.